The TCR beta chain described here comes from a study of CD8 T cells in Susac syndrome. Turning to the study itself: Blood was drawn from patients with Susac syndrome. At that point, they were therapy-naive, on corticosteroids, or on intravenous immunoglobulin alone.

In its sample, this clonotype was seen once. Its antigen is undetermined. Whole-study findings and limits: The CD4+ T cell repertoire of patients with Susac syndrome showed no detectable clonal expansion.

Random-hexamer reverse transcription was applied to about 0.5 to 1 ug RNA. Coverage of TCR beta CDR3 amplification by immunoSEQ multiplex PCR extended to 54 Vbeta and 13 Jbeta. TCRdb re-analysed the immunoSEQ multiplex PCR reads in MiXCR, keeping a single row per CDR3 protein. The sample lists about 190,000 distinct CDR3 sequences, nearly 97% occurring once. The authors sequenced TCR beta from blood CD8+ and CD4+ T cells. V was trimmed by 1 base and J by 8 bases, leaving 7 bases between them. Germline values: CDR1 SEHNR, CDR2 FQNEAQ (reference sequence). This CDR3 contains 12 residues. Sequenced: CD4+ T cells from PBMCs. The chain recombines TRBV7-9 with TRBJ2-3; possibly TRBD2 for D (5 bases). The sequence was obtained from a human donor with Susac syndrome. The chain's CDR3 is CASSLGLSTQYF. CDR3 DNA: TGTGCCAGCAGCTTAGGACTATCTACGCAGTATTTT.